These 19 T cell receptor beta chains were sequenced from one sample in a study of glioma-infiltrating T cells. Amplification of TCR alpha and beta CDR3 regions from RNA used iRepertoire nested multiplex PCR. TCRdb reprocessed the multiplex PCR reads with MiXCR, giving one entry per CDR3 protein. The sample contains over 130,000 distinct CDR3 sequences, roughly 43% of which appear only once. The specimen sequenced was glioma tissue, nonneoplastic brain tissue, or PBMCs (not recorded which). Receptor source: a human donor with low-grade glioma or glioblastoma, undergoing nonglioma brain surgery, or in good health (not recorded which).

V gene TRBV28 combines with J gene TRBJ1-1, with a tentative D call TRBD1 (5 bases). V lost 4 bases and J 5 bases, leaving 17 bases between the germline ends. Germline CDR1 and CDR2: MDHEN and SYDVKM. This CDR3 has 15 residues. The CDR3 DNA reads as TGTGCCAGCAGTTACTCGGACACCGCGGGGACTGAAGCTTTCTTT. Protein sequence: CASSYSDTAGTEAFF. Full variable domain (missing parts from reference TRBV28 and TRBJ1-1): DVKVTQSSRYLVKRTGEKVFLECVQDMDHENMFWYRQDPGLGLRLIYFSYDVKMKEKGDIPEGYSVSREKKERFSLILESASTNQTSMYLCASSYSDTAGTEAFFGQGTRLTVV.

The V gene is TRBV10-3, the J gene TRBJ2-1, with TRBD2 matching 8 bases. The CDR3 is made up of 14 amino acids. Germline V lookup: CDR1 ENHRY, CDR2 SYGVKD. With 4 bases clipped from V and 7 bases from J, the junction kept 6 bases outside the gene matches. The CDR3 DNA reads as TGTGCCATCAGTGGGAGCGGGAGAGGGAATGAGCAGTTCTTC. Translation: CAISGSGRGNEQFF.

CDR3 sequence reads: CASSSGTGGTNYGYTF. The CDR3 DNA reads as TGTGCCAGCAGCTCCGGGACAGGGGGCACTAACTATGGCTACACCTTC. The chain joins TRBV6-1 to TRBJ1-2, with TRBD1 matching 12 bases. Looked up from germline, CDR1 is MNHNS and CDR2 is SASEGT. The CDR3 extends over 16 amino acids. V trimming: 6 bases; J trimming: 0 bases; junction bases outside the gene matches: 5.

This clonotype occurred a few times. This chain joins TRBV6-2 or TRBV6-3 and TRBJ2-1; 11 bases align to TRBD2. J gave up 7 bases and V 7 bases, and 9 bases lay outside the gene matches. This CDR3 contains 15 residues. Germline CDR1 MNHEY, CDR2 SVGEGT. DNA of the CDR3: TGTGCCAGCATCCTTAGCGGGGGGGCGAATAATGAGCAGTTCTTC. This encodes CASILSGGANNEQFF.

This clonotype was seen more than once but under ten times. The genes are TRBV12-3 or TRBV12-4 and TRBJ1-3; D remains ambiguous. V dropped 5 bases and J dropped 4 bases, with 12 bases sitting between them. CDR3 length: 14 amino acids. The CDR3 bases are TGTGCCAGCAGTACCATAGGGTCGGGAAACACCATATATTTT. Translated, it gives CASSTIGSGNTIYF.

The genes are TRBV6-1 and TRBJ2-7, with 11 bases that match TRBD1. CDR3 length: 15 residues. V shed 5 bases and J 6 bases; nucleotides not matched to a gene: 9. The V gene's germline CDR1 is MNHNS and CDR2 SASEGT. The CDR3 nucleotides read TGTGCCAGCAGTCGGACAGGGGGCGTCGGGGTCGAGCAGTACTTC. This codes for CASSRTGGVGVEQYF.

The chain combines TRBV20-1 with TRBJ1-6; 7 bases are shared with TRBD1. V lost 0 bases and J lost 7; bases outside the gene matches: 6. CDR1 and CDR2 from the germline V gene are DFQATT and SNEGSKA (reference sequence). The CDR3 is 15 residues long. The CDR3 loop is CSARELTGNNSPLHF. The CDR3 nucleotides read TGCAGTGCTAGAGAGTTGACAGGGAACAATTCACCCCTCCACTTT.

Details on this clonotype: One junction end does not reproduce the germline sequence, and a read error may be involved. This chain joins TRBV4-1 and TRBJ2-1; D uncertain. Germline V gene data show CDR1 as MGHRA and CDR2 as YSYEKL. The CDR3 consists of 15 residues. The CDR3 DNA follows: TGCGCCAGCAGCCAAGAGCAGAGAGGCTACAATGAGCAGCTCTTC. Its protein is CASSQEQRGYNEQLF.

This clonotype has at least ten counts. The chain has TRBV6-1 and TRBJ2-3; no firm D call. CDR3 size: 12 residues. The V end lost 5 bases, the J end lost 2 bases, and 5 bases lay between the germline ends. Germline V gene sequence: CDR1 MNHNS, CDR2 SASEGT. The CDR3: CASSSTTDTQYF. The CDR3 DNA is TGTGCCAGCAGTAGCACCACAGATACGCAGTATTTT.

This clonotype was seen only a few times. The CDR3 bases are TGCAGTGCTAGAGATCTTGGGACCCACACCTACGAGCAGTACTTC. As protein: CSARDLGTHTYEQYF. The V gene is TRBV20-1, the J gene TRBJ2-7, with D perhaps being TRBD1 or TRBD2 (5 bases each). The CDR3 contains 15 residues. Looked up from germline, CDR1 is DFQATT and CDR2 is SNEGSKA (reference sequence). V gave up 0 bases and J gave up 2 bases, with 14 bases separating them.

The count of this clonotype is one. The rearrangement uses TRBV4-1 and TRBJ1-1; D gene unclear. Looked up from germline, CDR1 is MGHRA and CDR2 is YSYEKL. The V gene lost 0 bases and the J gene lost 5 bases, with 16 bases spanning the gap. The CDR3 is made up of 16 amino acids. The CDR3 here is CASSQDSLLPGTEAFF. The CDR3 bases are TGCGCCAGCAGCCAAGATAGCCTCCTGCCCGGGACTGAAGCTTTCTTT.

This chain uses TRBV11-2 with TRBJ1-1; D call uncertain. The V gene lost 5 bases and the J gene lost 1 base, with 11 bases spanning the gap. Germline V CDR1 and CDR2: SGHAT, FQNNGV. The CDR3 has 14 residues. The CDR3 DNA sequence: TGTGCCAGCAGCCCGATTGTGGGGAACACTGAAGCTTTCTTT. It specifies CASSPIVGNTEAFF.

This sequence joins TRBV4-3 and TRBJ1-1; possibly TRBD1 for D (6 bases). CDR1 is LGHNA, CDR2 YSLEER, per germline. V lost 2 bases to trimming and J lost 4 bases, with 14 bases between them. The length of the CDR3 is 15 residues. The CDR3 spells CASSQFVRGATEAFF. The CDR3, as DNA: TGCGCCAGCAGCCAATTTGTCAGGGGAGCCACTGAAGCTTTCTTT.

The CDR3 here is CASSPRWTGSTDTQYF. The CDR3 nucleotides are TGTGCCAGCTCACCACGGTGGACAGGGTCCACAGATACGCAGTATTTT. The chain is built from TRBV18 and TRBJ2-3; 8 bases fit TRBD1. This CDR3 spans 16 amino acids. Germline V gives CDR1 KGHSH, CDR2 LQKENI. With 1 base clipped from V and 2 bases from J, the junction kept 5 bases outside the gene matches. Filled out from reference TRBV18 and TRBJ2-3, the complete variable domain reads NAGVMQNPRHLVRRRGQEARLRCSPMKGHSHVYWYRQLPEEGLKFMVYLQKENIIDESGMPKERFSAEFPKEGPSILRIQQVVRGDSAAYFCASSPRWTGSTDTQYFGPGTRLTVL.

CDR3 region: CASSFQRGSFYNEQFF. The DNA of the CDR3 is TGTGCCAGCAGTTTTCAGCGGGGCAGCTTCTACAATGAGCAGTTCTTC. This rearrangement joins TRBV6-1 to TRBJ2-1; TRBD2 matches 7 bases. CDR1 is MNHNS and CDR2 is SASEGT in the germline V gene. V dropped 5 bases and J dropped 3; count of bases not matched to a gene: 10. This CDR3 contains 16 residues.

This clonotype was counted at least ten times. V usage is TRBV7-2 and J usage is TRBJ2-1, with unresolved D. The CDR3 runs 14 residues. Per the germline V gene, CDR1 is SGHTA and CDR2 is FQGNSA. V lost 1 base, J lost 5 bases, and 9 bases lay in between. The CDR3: CASSLGFHDNEQFF. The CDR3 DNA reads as TGTGCCAGCAGCTTAGGGTTTCATGACAATGAGCAGTTCTTC.

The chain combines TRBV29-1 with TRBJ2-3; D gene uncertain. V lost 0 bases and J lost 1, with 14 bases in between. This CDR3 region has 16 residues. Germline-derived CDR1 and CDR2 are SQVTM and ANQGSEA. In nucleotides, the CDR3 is TGCAGCGTTGAAGAGGACGCCATAAACCGCACAGATACGCAGTATTTT. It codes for CSVEEDAINRTDTQYF.

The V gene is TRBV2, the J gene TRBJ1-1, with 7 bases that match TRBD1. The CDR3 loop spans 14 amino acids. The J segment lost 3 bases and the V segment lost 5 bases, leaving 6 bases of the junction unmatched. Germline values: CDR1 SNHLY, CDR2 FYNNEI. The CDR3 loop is CASSPDRADTEAFF. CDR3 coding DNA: TGTGCCAGCAGTCCCGACAGGGCGGACACTGAAGCTTTCTTT.

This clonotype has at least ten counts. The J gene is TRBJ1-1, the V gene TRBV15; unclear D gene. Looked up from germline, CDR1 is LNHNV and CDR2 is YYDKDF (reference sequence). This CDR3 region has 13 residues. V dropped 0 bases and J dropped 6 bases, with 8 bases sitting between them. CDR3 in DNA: TGTGCCACCAGCAGAGACCTCCGATCTGAAGCTTTCTTT. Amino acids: CATSRDLRSEAFF. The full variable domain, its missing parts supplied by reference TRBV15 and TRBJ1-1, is DAMVIQNPRYQVTQFGKPVTLSCSQTLNHNVMYWYQQKSSQAPKLLFHYYDKDFNNEADTPDNFQSRRPNTSFCFLDIRSPGLGDTAMYLCATSRDLRSEAFFGQGTRLTVV.